A selection of T cell receptor beta chains follows, all from one sample in a study of T cells in Graves' hyperthyroidism and ophthalmopathy. Each CDR3 protein gets one entry after TCRdb re-called the multiplex PCR reads with MiXCR. The table shows about 640,000 distinct CDR3 sequences, with more than 20% occurring only once. The sequenced material came from blood. These receptors came from a man aged 30 to 39 with Graves' ophthalmopathy. Both conserved end residues are part of each CDR3. A D gene is named only where the DNA matches it firmly. The size of a clone is reported for some rows only, either as once, few or many, or as a class for expanded clones.

j_call: TRBJ2-1; d_call: TRBD1; clone_size: NA; v_call: TRBV28; cdr3_aa: CASRRDRVDEQFF; cdr3_nt: TGTGCCAGCAGGAGGGACAGGGTCGATGAGCAGTTCTTC
j_call: TRBJ1-5; d_call: TRBD1; clone_size: few; v_call: TRBV6-2/TRBV6-3; cdr3_aa: CASRHRDSLNQPQHF; cdr3_nt: TGTGCCAGCAGGCACCGGGACAGCCTCAATCAGCCCCAGCATTTT
j_call: TRBJ2-1; d_call: TRBD2; clone_size: many; v_call: TRBV2; cdr3_aa: CASSGRTSYNEQFF; cdr3_nt: TGTGCCAGCAGCGGGAGGACCTCCTACAATGAGCAGTTCTTC
j_call: TRBJ2-3; d_call: TRBD1; clone_size: NA; v_call: TRBV6-1; cdr3_aa: CASSEAGTGSTDTQYF; cdr3_nt: TGTGCCAGCAGTGAAGCCGGGACAGGGAGCACAGATACGCAGTATTTT
j_call: TRBJ1-3; d_call: NA; clone_size: many; v_call: TRBV2; cdr3_aa: CASRADRSSGNTIYF; cdr3_nt: TGTGCCAGCAGGGCGGACAGAAGCTCTGGAAACACCATATATTTT
j_call: TRBJ2-5; d_call: NA; clone_size: many; v_call: TRBV28; cdr3_aa: CASSFGARDQETQYF; cdr3_nt: TGTGCCAGCAGTTTTGGGGCCAGAGACCAAGAGACCCAGTACTTC
j_call: TRBJ2-5; d_call: TRBD1; clone_size: few; v_call: TRBV6-1; cdr3_aa: CASSMGQGLGETQYF; cdr3_nt: TGTGCCAGCAGTATGGGACAGGGGTTAGGAGAGACCCAGTACTTC
j_call: TRBJ2-7; d_call: NA; clone_size: many; v_call: TRBV20-1; cdr3_aa: CSASLRVSSYEQYF; cdr3_nt: TGCAGTGCTAGTCTTCGGGTCAGCTCCTACGAGCAGTACTTC
j_call: TRBJ2-7; d_call: TRBD2; clone_size: NA; v_call: TRBV6-1; cdr3_aa: CASSVNSGLAGGPFEQYF; cdr3_nt: TGTGCCAGCAGTGTAAATTCAGGACTAGCGGGAGGGCCGTTCGAGCAGTACTTC
j_call: TRBJ2-5; d_call: TRBD2; clone_size: few; v_call: TRBV27; cdr3_aa: CASSSRTSGSGETQYF; cdr3_nt: TGTGCCAGCAGTTCCAGGACTAGCGGGAGTGGAGAGACCCAGTACTTC
j_call: TRBJ1-5; d_call: NA; clone_size: NA; v_call: TRBV5-5; cdr3_aa: CASSDGLSRVGQPQHF; cdr3_nt: TGTGCCAGCAGCGACGGATTAAGCAGGGTAGGACAGCCCCAGCATTTT
j_call: TRBJ2-5; d_call: NA; clone_size: many; v_call: TRBV3-1; cdr3_aa: CASSQDASETQYF; cdr3_nt: TGTGCCAGCAGCCAAGATGCTTCGGAGACCCAGTACTTC
j_call: TRBJ2-2; d_call: NA; clone_size: few; v_call: TRBV5-8; cdr3_aa: CATTRRVNNTGELFF; cdr3_nt: TGTGCCACCACTAGGAGGGTCAATAACACCGGGGAGCTGTTTTTT
j_call: TRBJ2-1; d_call: TRBD1; clone_size: NA; v_call: TRBV7-2; cdr3_aa: CASSSGQGNYNEQFF; cdr3_nt: TGTGCCAGCAGTTCGGGACAGGGCAATTACAATGAGCAGTTCTTC
j_call: TRBJ1-1; d_call: TRBD1; clone_size: NA; v_call: TRBV15; cdr3_aa: CATSRDRGQLGTEAFF; cdr3_nt: TGTGCCACCAGCAGAGACAGGGGGCAATTGGGCACTGAAGCTTTCTTT
j_call: TRBJ2-7; d_call: NA; clone_size: once; v_call: TRBV24-1; cdr3_aa: CATSPQSSDEQYF; cdr3_nt: TGTGCCACCAGCCCCCAGTCGTCGGACGAGCAGTACTTC
j_call: TRBJ2-7; d_call: NA; clone_size: few; v_call: TRBV25-1; cdr3_aa: CASSAGKVSTSSYEQYF; cdr3_nt: TGTGCCAGCAGTGCTGGAAAGGTCAGCACGAGCTCCTACGAGCAGTACTTC
j_call: TRBJ1-1; d_call: NA; clone_size: many; v_call: TRBV20-1; cdr3_aa: CSARDNRDEAFF; cdr3_nt: TGCAGTGCTAGAGATAATCGAGACGAAGCTTTCTTT
j_call: TRBJ2-2; d_call: NA; clone_size: NA; v_call: TRBV7-8; cdr3_aa: CASSLGYKKRETPGELFF; cdr3_nt: TGTGCCAGCAGCTTAGGTTATAAGAAGCGTGAAACGCCCGGGGAGCTGTTTTTT
j_call: TRBJ2-1; d_call: TRBD2; clone_size: NA; v_call: TRBV7-2; cdr3_aa: CASSLEGGGSRNEQFF; cdr3_nt: TGTGCCAGCAGCTTAGAAGGTGGCGGGAGTCGCAATGAGCAGTTCTTC
j_call: TRBJ2-1; d_call: NA; clone_size: NA; v_call: TRBV7-9; cdr3_aa: CASSPWGGEFSYNEQFF; cdr3_nt: TGTGCCAGCAGCCCCTGGGGGGGCGAATTCTCCTACAATGAGCAGTTCTTC
j_call: TRBJ2-1; d_call: TRBD2; clone_size: few; v_call: TRBV28; cdr3_aa: CASSSPLAGSSYNEQFF; cdr3_nt: TGTGCCAGCAGTTCCCCCCTAGCGGGTAGCTCCTACAATGAGCAGTTCTTC
j_call: TRBJ2-2; d_call: TRBD2; clone_size: many; v_call: TRBV12-3/TRBV12-4; cdr3_aa: CASSPQAGGRAGELFF; cdr3_nt: TGTGCCAGCAGTCCCCAAGCGGGAGGGAGGGCCGGGGAGCTGTTTTTT
j_call: TRBJ1-1; d_call: NA; clone_size: NA; v_call: TRBV6-1; cdr3_aa: CASSGQQGVEAFF; cdr3_nt: TGTGCCAGCAGTGGACAGCAAGGTGTGGAAGCTTTCTTT
j_call: TRBJ2-1; d_call: NA; clone_size: NA; v_call: TRBV7-6; cdr3_aa: CASSLGLDKEQFF; cdr3_nt: TGTGCCAGCAGCTTAGGTCTCGACAAGGAGCAGTTCTTC
j_call: TRBJ2-2; d_call: TRBD2; clone_size: NA; v_call: TRBV10-3; cdr3_aa: CAISPGLAVNTGELFF; cdr3_nt: TGTGCCATCAGTCCAGGACTAGCGGTCAACACCGGGGAGCTGTTTTTT
j_call: TRBJ1-2; d_call: NA; clone_size: NA; v_call: TRBV7-2; cdr3_aa: CASSSTGGRSYTF; cdr3_nt: TGTGCCAGCAGCTCGACAGGTGGTCGAAGCTACACCTTC
j_call: TRBJ1-5; d_call: NA; clone_size: NA; v_call: TRBV20-1; cdr3_aa: CSANQRDSNQPQHF; cdr3_nt: TGCAGTGCCAACCAAAGGGATAGCAATCAGCCCCAGCATTTT
j_call: TRBJ2-1; d_call: TRBD1; clone_size: NA; v_call: TRBV20-1; cdr3_aa: CSARDHGQGPYNEQFF; cdr3_nt: TGCAGTGCTAGAGATCATGGACAGGGACCCTACAATGAGCAGTTCTTC
j_call: TRBJ2-3; d_call: TRBD2; clone_size: NA; v_call: TRBV7-3; cdr3_aa: CASSLNSGKDTQYF; cdr3_nt: TGTGCCAGCAGCTTAAATAGCGGGAAAGATACGCAGTATTTT
j_call: TRBJ2-5; d_call: NA; clone_size: NA; v_call: TRBV9; cdr3_aa: CASSVGRSSVAQETQYF; cdr3_nt: TGTGCCAGCAGCGTAGGGCGGTCCTCGGTCGCGCAAGAGACCCAGTACTTC
j_call: TRBJ2-5; d_call: NA; clone_size: many; v_call: TRBV7-2; cdr3_aa: CASSLGISYVETQYF; cdr3_nt: TGTGCCAGCAGCTTAGGAATCTCGTACGTAGAGACCCAGTACTTC
j_call: TRBJ2-7; d_call: NA; clone_size: few; v_call: TRBV20-1; cdr3_aa: CSAREKGDTSYEQYF; cdr3_nt: TGCAGTGCTAGAGAAAAAGGTGACACTTCCTACGAGCAGTACTTC
j_call: TRBJ2-7; d_call: NA; clone_size: many; v_call: TRBV2; cdr3_aa: CASNPLTESSYEQYF; cdr3_nt: TGTGCCAGCAATCCCCTGACCGAGAGCTCCTACGAGCAGTACTTC
j_call: TRBJ1-2; d_call: TRBD1; clone_size: NA; v_call: TRBV10-3; cdr3_aa: CAIRHPQGIYTF; cdr3_nt: TGTGCCATCAGGCACCCACAGGGGATATACACCTTC
j_call: TRBJ2-7; d_call: TRBD2; clone_size: few; v_call: TRBV30; cdr3_aa: CAWSVPPASGSMGYEQYF; cdr3_nt: TGTGCCTGGAGTGTCCCGCCGGCTAGCGGGAGTATGGGGTACGAGCAGTACTTC
j_call: TRBJ2-7; d_call: TRBD2; clone_size: NA; v_call: TRBV12-3/TRBV12-4; cdr3_aa: CASSPVASGLGEQYF; cdr3_nt: TGTGCCAGCTCCCCGGTGGCTAGCGGACTGGGGGAGCAGTACTTC
j_call: TRBJ2-6; d_call: NA; clone_size: NA; v_call: TRBV18; cdr3_aa: CASSLRGNVLTF; cdr3_nt: TGTGCCAGCTCACTCCGGGGGAACGTCCTGACTTTC
j_call: TRBJ2-7; d_call: TRBD1; clone_size: many; v_call: TRBV10-1; cdr3_aa: CASSDGGQAGEQYF; cdr3_nt: TGCGCCAGCAGTGATGGGGGACAGGCCGGCGAGCAGTACTTC
j_call: TRBJ1-2; d_call: NA; clone_size: many; v_call: TRBV3-1; cdr3_aa: CASSQDRYKGYTF; cdr3_nt: TGTGCCAGCAGCCAAGACCGGTACAAAGGCTACACCTTC
j_call: TRBJ2-2; d_call: NA; clone_size: NA; v_call: TRBV19; cdr3_aa: CASSPTGGGGGELFF; cdr3_nt: TGTGCCAGTAGTCCCACCGGGGGCGGAGGCGGGGAGCTGTTTTTT
j_call: TRBJ2-2; d_call: TRBD2; clone_size: many; v_call: TRBV28; cdr3_aa: CASSPTSGAYANTGELFF; cdr3_nt: TGTGCCAGCAGTCCGACTAGCGGGGCATATGCGAACACCGGGGAGCTGTTTTTT
j_call: TRBJ2-1; d_call: NA; clone_size: NA; v_call: TRBV5-6; cdr3_aa: CASSLERKSYNEQFF; cdr3_nt: TGTGCCAGCAGCTTGGAGAGAAAAAGCTACAATGAGCAGTTCTTC
j_call: TRBJ1-1; d_call: NA; clone_size: NA; v_call: TRBV27; cdr3_aa: CASSALARHTEAFF; cdr3_nt: TGTGCCAGCAGTGCCCTGGCTAGGCACACTGAAGCTTTCTTT
j_call: TRBJ2-2; d_call: NA; clone_size: NA; v_call: TRBV7-2; cdr3_aa: CASSVDRNTGELFF; cdr3_nt: TGTGCCAGCAGCGTAGACAGGAACACCGGGGAGCTGTTTTTT
j_call: TRBJ1-4; d_call: NA; clone_size: few; v_call: TRBV11-2; cdr3_aa: CASSSPPSDEKLFF; cdr3_nt: TGTGCCAGCAGCTCCCCCCCGAGTGATGAAAAACTGTTTTTT
j_call: TRBJ2-7; d_call: NA; clone_size: few; v_call: TRBV20-1; cdr3_aa: CSARDKFGRGFYEQYF; cdr3_nt: TGCAGTGCTAGAGATAAGTTCGGGCGGGGTTTTTACGAGCAGTACTTC
j_call: TRBJ2-1; d_call: NA; clone_size: many; v_call: TRBV20-1; cdr3_aa: CSAPTSRYNEQFF; cdr3_nt: TGCAGTGCTCCGACATCCCGTTACAATGAGCAGTTCTTC
j_call: TRBJ2-7; d_call: NA; clone_size: many; v_call: TRBV30; cdr3_aa: CAWSVLRVGEQYF; cdr3_nt: TGTGCCTGGAGTGTACTCAGGGTTGGAGAGCAGTACTTC
j_call: TRBJ1-1; d_call: NA; clone_size: NA; v_call: TRBV20-1; cdr3_aa: CSLWDTEAFF; cdr3_nt: TGCAGCCTGTGGGACACTGAAGCTTTCTTT
j_call: TRBJ2-1; d_call: NA; clone_size: NA; v_call: TRBV9; cdr3_aa: CASSVGRGRPSYNEQFF; cdr3_nt: TGTGCCAGCAGCGTAGGACGAGGGAGGCCCTCCTACAATGAGCAGTTCTTC
j_call: TRBJ2-1; d_call: NA; clone_size: NA; v_call: TRBV29-1; cdr3_aa: CSAAPVSYNEQFF; cdr3_nt: TGCAGCGCCGCTCCTGTCTCCTACAATGAGCAGTTCTTC
j_call: TRBJ2-1; d_call: TRBD2; clone_size: few; v_call: TRBV20-1; cdr3_aa: CSVTSGPSYNEQFF; cdr3_nt: TGCAGTGTAACTAGCGGGCCCTCCTACAATGAGCAGTTCTTC
j_call: TRBJ1-2; d_call: TRBD1; clone_size: many; v_call: TRBV12-3/TRBV12-4; cdr3_aa: CASKFSTGGNSDGYTF; cdr3_nt: TGTGCCAGCAAGTTCTCTACAGGGGGTAATTCTGATGGCTACACCTTC
j_call: TRBJ2-7; d_call: TRBD2; clone_size: NA; v_call: TRBV27; cdr3_aa: CASRITGTSGSYEQYF; cdr3_nt: TGTGCCAGCCGAATCACCGGGACTAGCGGGAGTTACGAGCAGTACTTC
j_call: TRBJ2-3; d_call: NA; clone_size: many; v_call: TRBV20-1; cdr3_aa: CSALAGSPDTQYF; cdr3_nt: TGCAGTGCTTTAGCAGGCTCCCCAGATACGCAGTATTTT
j_call: TRBJ2-6; d_call: TRBD1; clone_size: NA; v_call: TRBV6-1; cdr3_aa: CASRDRQGANGANVLTF; cdr3_nt: TGTGCCAGCAGGGATAGACAGGGGGCCAATGGGGCCAACGTCCTGACTTTC
j_call: TRBJ2-1; d_call: NA; clone_size: NA; v_call: TRBV6-1; cdr3_aa: CASSPRAEEQFF; cdr3_nt: TGTGCCAGCAGCCCACGGGCGGAGGAGCAGTTCTTC
j_call: TRBJ1-2; d_call: NA; clone_size: NA; v_call: TRBV10-3; cdr3_aa: CAISGIQEGGYTF; cdr3_nt: TGTGCCATCAGTGGGATCCAGGAGGGAGGCTACACCTTC